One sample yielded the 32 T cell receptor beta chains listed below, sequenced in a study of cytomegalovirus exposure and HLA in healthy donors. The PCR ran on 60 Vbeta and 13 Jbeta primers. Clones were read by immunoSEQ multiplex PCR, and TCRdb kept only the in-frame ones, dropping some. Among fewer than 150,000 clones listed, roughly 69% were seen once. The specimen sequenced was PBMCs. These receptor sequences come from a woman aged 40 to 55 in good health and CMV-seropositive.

The CDR3 reads CASSYSWTGGTEAFF. CDR3 DNA: TGTGCCAGCAGTTACTCGTGGACAGGGGGCACTGAAGCTTTCTTT. The rearrangement joins TRBV6-5 to TRBJ1-1, with 10 bases that match TRBD1. The CDR3 totals 15 residues. V trimming: 0 bases; J trimming: 4 bases; junction bases outside the gene matches: 2. Germline loops: CDR1 MNHEY, CDR2 SVGAGI.

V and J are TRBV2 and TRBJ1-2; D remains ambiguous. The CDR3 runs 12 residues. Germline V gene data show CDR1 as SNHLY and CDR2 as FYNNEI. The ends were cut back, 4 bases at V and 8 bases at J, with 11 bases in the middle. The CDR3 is CASSGVRGGYTF. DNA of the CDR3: TGTGCCAGCAGTGGGGTCCGCGGGGGCTACACCTTC.

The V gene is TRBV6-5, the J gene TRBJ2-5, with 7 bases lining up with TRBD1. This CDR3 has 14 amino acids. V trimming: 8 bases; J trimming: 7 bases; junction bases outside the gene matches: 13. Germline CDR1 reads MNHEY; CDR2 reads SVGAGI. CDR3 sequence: CASGIGTDKGTQYF. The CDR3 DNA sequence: TGTGCCAGCGGGATCGGGACAGACAAGGGGACCCAGTACTTC.

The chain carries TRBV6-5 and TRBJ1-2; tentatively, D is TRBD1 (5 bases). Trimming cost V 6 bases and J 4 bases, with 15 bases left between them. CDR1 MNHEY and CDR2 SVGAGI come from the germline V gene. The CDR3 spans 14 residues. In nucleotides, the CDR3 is TGTGCCAGCAGGAACGACCTAGGGGTCTATGGCTACACCTTC. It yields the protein CASRNDLGVYGYTF.

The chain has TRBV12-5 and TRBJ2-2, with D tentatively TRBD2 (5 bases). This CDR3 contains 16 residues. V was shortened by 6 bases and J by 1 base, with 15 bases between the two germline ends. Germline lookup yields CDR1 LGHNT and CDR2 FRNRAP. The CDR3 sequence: CASGSIPAGNTGELFF. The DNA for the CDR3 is TGTGCTAGTGGATCCATTCCTGCGGGGAACACCGGGGAGCTGTTTTTT.

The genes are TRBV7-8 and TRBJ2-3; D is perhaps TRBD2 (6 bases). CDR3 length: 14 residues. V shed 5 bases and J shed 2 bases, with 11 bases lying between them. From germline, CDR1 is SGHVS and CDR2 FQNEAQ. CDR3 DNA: TGTGCCAGCAGCATCTCGGGGGACACAGATACGCAGTATTTT. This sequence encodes CASSISGDTDTQYF.

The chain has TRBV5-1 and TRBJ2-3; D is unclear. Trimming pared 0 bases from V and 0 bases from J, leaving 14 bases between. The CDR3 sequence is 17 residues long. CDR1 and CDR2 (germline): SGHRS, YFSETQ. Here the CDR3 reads CASSLAPTAVSTDTQYF. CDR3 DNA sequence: TGCGCCAGCAGCTTGGCCCCCACGGCGGTAAGCACAGATACGCAGTATTTT.

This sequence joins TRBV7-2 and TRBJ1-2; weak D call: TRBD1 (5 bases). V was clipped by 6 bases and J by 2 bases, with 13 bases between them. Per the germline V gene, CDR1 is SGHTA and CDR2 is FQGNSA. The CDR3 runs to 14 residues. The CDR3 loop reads CASRRVRGNYGYTF. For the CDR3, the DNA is TGTGCCAGCAGGCGAGTACGGGGGAACTATGGCTACACCTTC.

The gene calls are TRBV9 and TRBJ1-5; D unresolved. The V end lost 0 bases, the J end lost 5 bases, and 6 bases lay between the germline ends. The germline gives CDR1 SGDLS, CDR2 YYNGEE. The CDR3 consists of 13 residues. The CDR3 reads CASSVDTYQPQHF. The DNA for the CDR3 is TGTGCCAGCAGCGTAGACACGTATCAGCCCCAGCATTTT. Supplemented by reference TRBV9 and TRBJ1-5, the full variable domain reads DSGVTQTPKHLITATGQRVTLRCSPRSGDLSVYWYQQSLDQGLQFLIQYYNGEERAKGNILERFSAQQFPDLHSELNLSSLELGDSALYFCASSVDTYQPQHFGDGTRLSIL.

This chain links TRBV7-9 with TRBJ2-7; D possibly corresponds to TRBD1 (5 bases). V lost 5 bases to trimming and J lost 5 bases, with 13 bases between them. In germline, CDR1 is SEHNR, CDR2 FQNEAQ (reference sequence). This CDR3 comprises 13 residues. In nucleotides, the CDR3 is TGTGCCAGCAGCGGGGCAGGTTCGAACGAGCAGTACTTC. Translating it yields CASSGAGSNEQYF.

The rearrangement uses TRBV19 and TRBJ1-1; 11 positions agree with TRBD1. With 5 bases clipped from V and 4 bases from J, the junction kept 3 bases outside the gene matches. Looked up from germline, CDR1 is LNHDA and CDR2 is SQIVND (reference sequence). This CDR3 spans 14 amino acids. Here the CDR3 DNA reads TGTGCCAGTAGTCCCGGGACAGGGGGCACTGAAGCTTTCTTT. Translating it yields CASSPGTGGTEAFF.

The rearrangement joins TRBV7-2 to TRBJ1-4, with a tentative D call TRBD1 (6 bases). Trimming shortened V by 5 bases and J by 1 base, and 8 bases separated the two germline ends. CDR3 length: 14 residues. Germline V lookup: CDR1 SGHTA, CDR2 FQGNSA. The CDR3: CASSPQGTNEKLFF. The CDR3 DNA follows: TGTGCCAGCAGCCCACAGGGAACTAATGAAAAACTGTTTTTT.

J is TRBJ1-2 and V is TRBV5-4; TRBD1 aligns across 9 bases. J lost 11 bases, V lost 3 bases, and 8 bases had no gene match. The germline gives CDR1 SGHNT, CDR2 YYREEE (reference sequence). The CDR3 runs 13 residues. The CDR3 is CASSSSSTGGYTF. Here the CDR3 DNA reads TGTGCCAGCAGCTCCTCTTCGACAGGGGGATACACCTTC.

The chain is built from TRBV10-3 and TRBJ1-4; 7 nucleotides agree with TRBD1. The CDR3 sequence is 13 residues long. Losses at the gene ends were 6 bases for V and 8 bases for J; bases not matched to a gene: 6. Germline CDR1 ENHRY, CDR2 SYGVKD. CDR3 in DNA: TGTGCCATCAGCACAGGGGCGGACGAAAAACTGTTTTTT. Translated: CAISTGADEKLFF.

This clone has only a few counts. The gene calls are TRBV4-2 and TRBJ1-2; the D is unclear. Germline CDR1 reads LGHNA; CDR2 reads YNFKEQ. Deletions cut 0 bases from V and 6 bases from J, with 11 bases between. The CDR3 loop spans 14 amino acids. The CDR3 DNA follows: TGTGCCAGCAGCCAAGAACAGCTCGACAATGGCTACACCTTC. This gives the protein CASSQEQLDNGYTF.

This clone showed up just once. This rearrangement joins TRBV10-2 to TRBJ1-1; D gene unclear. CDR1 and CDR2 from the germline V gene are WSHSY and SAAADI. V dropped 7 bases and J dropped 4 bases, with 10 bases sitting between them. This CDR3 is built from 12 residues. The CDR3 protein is CASMAAATEAFF. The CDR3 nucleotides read TGCGCCAGCATGGCAGCGGCCACTGAAGCTTTCTTT.

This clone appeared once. CDR3 amino acids: CASNTRAPYNEQFF. CDR3 DNA: TGTGCCAGCAATACCAGGGCCCCCTACAATGAGCAGTTCTTC. The chain is built from TRBV2 and TRBJ2-1, with a weak D call TRBD1 (5 bases). Germline CDR1 and CDR2: SNHLY and FYNNEI. The ends were cut back, 7 bases at V and 2 bases at J, with 12 bases in the middle. The CDR3 is 14 amino acids.

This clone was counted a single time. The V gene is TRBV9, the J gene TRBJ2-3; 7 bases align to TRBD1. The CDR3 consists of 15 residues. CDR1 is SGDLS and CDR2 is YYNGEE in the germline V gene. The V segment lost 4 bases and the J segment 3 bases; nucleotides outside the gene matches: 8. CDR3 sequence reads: CASSPGTVMTDTQYF. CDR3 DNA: TGTGCCAGCAGCCCAGGGACAGTAATGACAGATACGCAGTATTTT. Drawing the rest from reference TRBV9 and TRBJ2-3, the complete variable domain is DSGVTQTPKHLITATGQRVTLRCSPRSGDLSVYWYQQSLDQGLQFLIQYYNGEERAKGNILERFSAQQFPDLHSELNLSSLELGDSALYFCASSPGTVMTDTQYFGPGTRLTVL.

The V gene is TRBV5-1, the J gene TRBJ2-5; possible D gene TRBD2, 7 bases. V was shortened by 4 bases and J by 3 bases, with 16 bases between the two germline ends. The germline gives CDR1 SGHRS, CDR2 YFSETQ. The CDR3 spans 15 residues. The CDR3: CASSLYGGAEETQYF. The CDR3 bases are TGCGCCAGCAGCCTTTATGGGGGGGCGGAAGAGACCCAGTACTTC.

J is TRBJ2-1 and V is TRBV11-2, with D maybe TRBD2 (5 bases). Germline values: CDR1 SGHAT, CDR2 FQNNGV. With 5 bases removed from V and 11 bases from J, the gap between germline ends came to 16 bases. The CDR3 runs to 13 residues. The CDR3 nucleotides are TGTGCCAGCAGCACCCAGGAGCGGAACAAGCAGTTCTTC. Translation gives CASSTQERNKQFF.

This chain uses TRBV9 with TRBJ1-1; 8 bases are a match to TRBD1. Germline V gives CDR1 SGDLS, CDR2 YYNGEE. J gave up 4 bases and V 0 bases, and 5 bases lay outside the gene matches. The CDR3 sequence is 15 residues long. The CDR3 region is CASSVETGAFTEAFF. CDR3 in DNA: TGTGCCAGCAGCGTAGAGACAGGGGCCTTCACTGAAGCTTTCTTT.

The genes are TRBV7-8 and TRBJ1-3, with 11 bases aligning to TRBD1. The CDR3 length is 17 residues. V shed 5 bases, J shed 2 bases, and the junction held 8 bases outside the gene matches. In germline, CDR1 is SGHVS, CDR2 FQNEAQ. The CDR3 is CASSPFMGQGAGNTIYF. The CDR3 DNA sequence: TGTGCCAGCAGCCCCTTTATGGGACAGGGGGCTGGAAACACCATATATTTT.

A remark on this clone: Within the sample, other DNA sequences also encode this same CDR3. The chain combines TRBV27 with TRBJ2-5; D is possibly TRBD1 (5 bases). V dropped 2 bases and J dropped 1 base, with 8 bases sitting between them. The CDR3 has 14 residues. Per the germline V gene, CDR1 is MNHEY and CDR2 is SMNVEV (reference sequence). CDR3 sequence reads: CASSLKTAQETQYF. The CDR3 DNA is TGTGCCAGCAGTTTAAAGACAGCCCAAGAGACCCAGTACTTC.

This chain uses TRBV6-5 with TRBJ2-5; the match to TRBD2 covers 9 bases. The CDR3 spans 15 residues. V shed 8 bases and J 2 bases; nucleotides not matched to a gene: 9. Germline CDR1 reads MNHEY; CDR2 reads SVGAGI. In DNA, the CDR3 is TGTGCCAGCGAAAATAGCGGGGGAGCTCAAGAGACCCAGTACTTC. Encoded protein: CASENSGGAQETQYF.

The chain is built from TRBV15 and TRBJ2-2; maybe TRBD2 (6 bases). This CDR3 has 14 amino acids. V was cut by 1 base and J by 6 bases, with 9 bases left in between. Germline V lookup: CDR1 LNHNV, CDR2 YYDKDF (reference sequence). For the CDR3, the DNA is TGTGCCACCAGCAGAGTCCCGGGGGCCGGGGAGCTGTTTTTT. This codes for CATSRVPGAGELFF.

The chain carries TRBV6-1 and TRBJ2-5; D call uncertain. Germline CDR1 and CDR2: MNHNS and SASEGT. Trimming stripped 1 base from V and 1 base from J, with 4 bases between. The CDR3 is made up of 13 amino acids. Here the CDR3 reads CASSEDIQETQYF. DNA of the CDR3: TGTGCCAGCAGTGAAGACATCCAAGAGACCCAGTACTTC.

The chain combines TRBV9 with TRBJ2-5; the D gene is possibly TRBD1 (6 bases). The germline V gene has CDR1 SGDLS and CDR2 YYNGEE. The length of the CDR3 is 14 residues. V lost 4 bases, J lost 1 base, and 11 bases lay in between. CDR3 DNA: TGTGCCAGCAGCATAACAGGGAGCCAAGAGACCCAGTACTTC. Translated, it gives CASSITGSQETQYF.

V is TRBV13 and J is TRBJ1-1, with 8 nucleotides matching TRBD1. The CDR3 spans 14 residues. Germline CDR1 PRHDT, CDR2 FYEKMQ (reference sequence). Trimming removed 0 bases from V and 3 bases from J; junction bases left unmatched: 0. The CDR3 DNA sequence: TGTGCCAGCAGCTTAGGGGACAGGGACACTGAAGCTTTCTTT. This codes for CASSLGDRDTEAFF.

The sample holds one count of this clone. CDR3 coding DNA: TGTGCCAGCTCGCAAGGGGGGGTAGGGCAGCCCCAGCATTTT. The encoded protein is CASSQGGVGQPQHF. V usage is TRBV18 and J usage is TRBJ1-5; D perhaps matches TRBD1 (6 bases). Trimming took off 6 bases at V and 7 bases at J, with 16 bases between the two ends. There are 14 residues in the CDR3. Germline CDR1 and CDR2: KGHSH and LQKENI.

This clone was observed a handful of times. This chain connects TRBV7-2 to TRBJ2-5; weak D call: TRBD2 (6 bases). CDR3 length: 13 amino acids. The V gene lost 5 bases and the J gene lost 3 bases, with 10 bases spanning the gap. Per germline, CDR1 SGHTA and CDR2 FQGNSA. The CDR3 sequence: CASSPPGEETQYF. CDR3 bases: TGTGCCAGCAGCCCCCCGGGGGAAGAGACCCAGTACTTC.

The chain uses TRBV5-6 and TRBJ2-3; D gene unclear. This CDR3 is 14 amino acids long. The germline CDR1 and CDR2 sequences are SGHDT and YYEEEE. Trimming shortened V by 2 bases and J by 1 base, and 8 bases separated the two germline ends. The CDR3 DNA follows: TGTGCCAGCAGCTTTCGGTACGGCACAGATACGCAGTATTTT. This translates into CASSFRYGTDTQYF.

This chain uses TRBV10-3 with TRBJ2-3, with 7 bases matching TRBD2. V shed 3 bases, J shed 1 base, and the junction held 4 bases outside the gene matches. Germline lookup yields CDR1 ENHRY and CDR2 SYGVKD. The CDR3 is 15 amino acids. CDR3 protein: CAISDGGGGTDTQYF. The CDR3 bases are TGTGCCATCAGTGACGGTGGGGGGGGCACAGATACGCAGTATTTT.